This TCR beta chain was identified during a study of regulatory dendritic cells for organ transplantation. Looking at the study overall: Regulatory dendritic cells were monocyte-derived, receiving vitamin D3 on days 0 and 4 and IL-10 on day 4.

Study-level results: Regulatory dendritic cells appeared to expand memory CD8+ clones less than mature ones.

In regard to this clone: The antigen remains unidentified.

V was trimmed by 6 bases and J by 7 bases, leaving 13 bases between them. This CDR3 region has 13 residues. Germline V gene lookup returns CDR1 MNHEY and CDR2 SVGAGI. Method: immunoSEQ multiplex PCR; TCRdb's copy keeps in-frame clones and lacks some. Of roughly 9,300 clones detected, less than 90% appear once; the ten largest clones hold 2.5% to 3%. Allogeneic regulatory or mature dendritic cells were co-cultured for 5 days with CFSE-labeled sorted T cells at 1:10. FACS sorted CD4+ or CD8+ T cells into CD45RA+ naive and CD45RO+ memory. The chain joins TRBV6-5 to TRBJ1-5; D is possibly TRBD1 (6 bases). Sequenced: memory CD4+ T cells from blood cultured with dendritic cells. Subset given: CD45RO+ memory T cells. The sequence came from a human donor in good health. The CDR3 sequence is CASSRSGEQPQHF. CDR3 in DNA: TGTGCCAGCAGCCGGTCAGGGGAACAGCCCCAGCATTTT.